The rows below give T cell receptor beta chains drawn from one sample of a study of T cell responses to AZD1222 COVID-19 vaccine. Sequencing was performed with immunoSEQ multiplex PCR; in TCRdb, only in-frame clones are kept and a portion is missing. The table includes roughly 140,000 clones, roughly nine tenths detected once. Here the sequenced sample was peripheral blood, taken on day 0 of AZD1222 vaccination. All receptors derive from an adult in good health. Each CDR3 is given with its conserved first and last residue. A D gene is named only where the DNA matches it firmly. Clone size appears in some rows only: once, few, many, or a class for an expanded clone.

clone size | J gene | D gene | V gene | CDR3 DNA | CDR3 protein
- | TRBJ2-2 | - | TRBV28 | TGTGCCAGCAGGTCCGGGACTGTCGACACCGGGGAGCTGTTTTTT | CASRSGTVDTGELFF
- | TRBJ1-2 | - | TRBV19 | TGTGCCAGTAGTCCTAAATCGATTAGCGGCTACACCTTC | CASSPKSISGYTF
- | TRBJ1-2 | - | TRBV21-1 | TGTGCCAGCTTGAGGACACGGTTCTATGGCTACACCTTC | CASLRTRFYGYTF
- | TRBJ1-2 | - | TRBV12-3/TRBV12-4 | TGTGCCAGCAGTTATACAGGGACCTATGGCTACACCTTC | CASSYTGTYGYTF
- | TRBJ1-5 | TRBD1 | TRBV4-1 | TGCGCCAGCAGCCCCCTACAGGGGAGCAATCAGCCCCAGCATTTT | CASSPLQGSNQPQHF
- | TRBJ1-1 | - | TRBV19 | TGTGCCAGTAGTATAACGTCGGGGCGAAACACTGAAGCTTTCTTT | CASSITSGRNTEAFF
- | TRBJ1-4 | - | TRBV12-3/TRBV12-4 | TGTGCCAGCAGTCTGTTAGGTGAAAAACTGTTTTTT | CASSLLGEKLFF
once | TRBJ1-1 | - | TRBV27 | TGTGCCAGCTTTACGGGGGGGAGACGAGCTTTCTTT | CASFTGGRRAFF
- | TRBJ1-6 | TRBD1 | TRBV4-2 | TGTGCCAGCAGCCAAGGCGACAGGGGAAATAATTCACCCCTCCACTTT | CASSQGDRGNNSPLHF
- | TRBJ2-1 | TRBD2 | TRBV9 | TGTGCCAGCAGCGCTCGACTAGCGGGTTTCTCCTACAATGAGCAGTTCTTC | CASSARLAGFSYNEQFF
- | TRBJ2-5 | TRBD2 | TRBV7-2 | TGTGCCAGCAGCCAGGGACTATCCAACCGGGAGACCCAGTACTTC | CASSQGLSNRETQYF
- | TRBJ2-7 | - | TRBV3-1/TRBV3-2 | TGTGCCAGCAGCCGCGACTTCCGGCCTTCGGGATCCGAGCAGTACTTC | CASSRDFRPSGSEQYF
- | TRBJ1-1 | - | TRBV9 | TGTGCCAGCAGCCGCCGGGGGGAGAGCACTGAAGCTTTCTTT | CASSRRGESTEAFF
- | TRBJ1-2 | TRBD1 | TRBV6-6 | TGTGCCAGCAGTTCCGGACAGGGCGTCTATGGCTACACCTTC | CASSSGQGVYGYTF
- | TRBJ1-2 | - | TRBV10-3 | TGTGCCGGAGGGGGTACAGGAGTCAACTATGGCTACACCTTC | CAGGGTGVNYGYTF
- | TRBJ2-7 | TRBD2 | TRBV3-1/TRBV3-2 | TGTGCCAGCAGCCATACCGGACTAGCGGCCCTAGGGAATCCCTACGAGCAGTACTTC | CASSHTGLAALGNPYEQYF